The 26 T cell receptor beta chains below all came from one sample that was sequenced in a study of T cell responses to AZD1222 COVID-19 vaccine. Using immunoSEQ multiplex PCR, the repertoire was profiled, and TCRdb retains in-frame clones only, with some absent. There are 140,000 or so clones in the sample; roughly 92% occur only once, and approximately 4% lies in the top ten. Sequenced here: peripheral blood, sampled 28 days after the second AZD1222 dose. Every receptor here comes from an adult who received the AZD1222 COVID-19 vaccine.

The J gene is TRBJ2-1, the V gene TRBV29-1; a weak D match, TRBD1 (6 bases). The length of the CDR3 is 11 residues. Germline loops: CDR1 SQVTM, CDR2 ANQGSEA. V shed 4 bases and J shed 15 bases, with 16 bases lying between them. Here the CDR3 DNA reads TGCAGCGTTGGTGTGACAGGAAGCCTGTTCTTC. Amino acid sequence: CSVGVTGSLFF.

This clone occurred a few times. The gene calls are TRBV15 and TRBJ2-7, with no clear D. Germline V gene sequence: CDR1 LNHNV, CDR2 YYDKDF (reference sequence). Trimming stripped 0 bases from V and 6 bases from J, with 9 bases between. The CDR3 is made up of 13 amino acids. The CDR3 nucleotides read TGTGCCACCAGCAGAGATCTGAGACCCGAGCAGTACTTC. Its protein is CATSRDLRPEQYF.

The V gene is TRBV5-6, the J gene TRBJ2-2, with 8 bases aligning to TRBD1. The germline gives CDR1 SGHDT, CDR2 YYEEEE. This CDR3 contains 16 residues. Unmatched junction bases numbered 3, after V lost 0 bases and J lost 2 bases. The CDR3 nucleotides are TGTGCCAGCAGCTTGGGCGGACAGGGAAACACCGGGGAGCTGTTTTTT. Translation: CASSLGGQGNTGELFF. The full variable domain, in which reference TRBV5-6 and TRBJ2-2 provide the parts outside the CDR3, is DAGVTQSPTHLIKTRGQQVTLRCSPKSGHDTVSWYQQALGQGPQFIFQYYEEEERQRGNFPDRFSGHQFPNYSSELNVNALLLGDSALYLCASSLGGQGNTGELFFGEGSRLTVL.

V gene TRBV7-9 combines with J gene TRBJ1-5; D is unresolved. The CDR3 loop spans 12 amino acids. Trimming took 1 base from V and 15 from J, leaving 13 bases between them. From germline, CDR1 is SEHNR and CDR2 FQNEAQ (reference sequence). In DNA, the CDR3 is TGTGCCAGCAGCTTAGTAGGAAGAGAATTGCATTTT. Its protein product is CASSLVGRELHF.

The chain has TRBV7-3 and TRBJ2-5; 8 bases agree with TRBD2. The CDR3 runs 13 residues. V gave up 8 bases and J gave up 4 bases; unmatched junction bases: 6. Germline CDR1 reads SGHTA; CDR2 reads FQGTGA. The chain's CDR3 is CASSYAGGETQYF. The CDR3 DNA reads TGTGCCAGCTCGTATGCGGGAGGAGAGACCCAGTACTTC.

Here the CDR3 reads CASSLVPNTGELFF. In nucleotides, the CDR3 is TGTGCCAGCAGCTTAGTGCCCAACACCGGGGAGCTGTTTTTT. The chain carries TRBV7-8 and TRBJ2-2; D uncertain. CDR1 is SGHVS and CDR2 is FQNEAQ in the germline V gene. The V and J ends lost 1 base and 2 bases respectively, with 5 bases between them. The CDR3 runs to 14 residues.

The rearrangement joins TRBV19 to TRBJ2-7; a possible D gene is TRBD2 (7 bases). There are 14 residues in the CDR3. From germline, CDR1 is LNHDA and CDR2 SQIVND (reference sequence). The V end lost 9 bases, the J end lost 2 bases, and 17 bases lay between the germline ends. The CDR3 sequence is CASRPGGGPYEQYF. CDR3 coding DNA: TGTGCCAGCCGACCTGGGGGGGGCCCCTACGAGCAGTACTTC.

This chain links TRBV2 with TRBJ1-4; no clear D gene. The germline gives CDR1 SNHLY, CDR2 FYNNEI. There are 14 residues in the CDR3. Trimming cost V 6 bases and J 4 bases, with 12 bases left between them. The CDR3 is CASSGSAGNEKLFF. CDR3 coding DNA: TGTGCCAGCAGCGGGTCGGCCGGTAATGAAAAACTGTTTTTT.

The chain is built from TRBV9 and TRBJ2-2, with unresolved D. Germline CDR1 reads SGDLS; CDR2 reads YYNGEE. Between the trimmed V and J ends, which lost 0 bases and 3 bases, there was a span of 9 bases. CDR3 length: 15 residues. The CDR3 sequence is CASSVGVHDTGELFF. DNA for the CDR3: TGTGCCAGCAGCGTAGGGGTCCACGACACCGGGGAGCTGTTTTTT.

This chain connects TRBV5-1 to TRBJ1-5; 7 bases align to TRBD1. With V trimmed by 0 bases and J by 4 bases, 4 bases remained unmatched. CDR3 length: 15 residues. Looked up from germline, CDR1 is SGHRS and CDR2 is YFSETQ. Written as DNA, the CDR3 is TGCGCCAGCAGCTTGGAGGCAGGGGGAAATCAGCCCCAGCATTTT. This gives the protein CASSLEAGGNQPQHF.

The rearrangement links TRBV5-1 to TRBJ2-5, with 10 bases that match TRBD2. V shed 1 base and J 5 bases; nucleotides not matched to a gene: 14. Germline lookup yields CDR1 SGHRS and CDR2 YFSETQ. The CDR3 totals 18 residues. CDR3 DNA: TGCGCCAGCAGCTTGACGGCAGCGGGAGGGCCAGGCACTGAGACCCAGTACTTC. It codes for CASSLTAAGGPGTETQYF.

The rearrangement links TRBV7-2 to TRBJ1-5; no reliable D call. Germline lookup yields CDR1 SGHTA and CDR2 FQGNSA. V gave up 4 bases and J gave up 6 bases, with 19 bases separating them. The CDR3 runs to 16 residues. The CDR3 bases are TGTGCCAGCAGCTCGCTTGCTGGGGTAAAGCGTCAGCCCCAGCATTTT. Translated: CASSSLAGVKRQPQHF.

The rearrangement links TRBV3-1 (or the pseudogene TRBV3-2) to TRBJ1-1; TRBD1 might be the D (5 bases). V gave up 4 bases and J gave up 3 bases, with 12 bases separating them. The V gene's germline CDR1 is LGHDT and CDR2 YNNKEL (reference sequence). The CDR3 extends over 14 amino acids. The DNA for the CDR3 is TGTGCCAGCAGCCCGTATGGGGGGGACACTGAAGCTTTCTTT. Its translation is CASSPYGGDTEAFF.

CDR3 amino acids: CASSHTRNQPQHF. DNA of the CDR3: TGTGCCAGCAGCCACACCCGCAATCAGCCCCAGCATTTT. The chain recombines TRBV27 with TRBJ1-5, with D uncertain. This CDR3 region has 13 residues. The V and J ends lost 6 bases and 2 bases respectively, with 8 bases between them. Germline CDR1 and CDR2: MNHEY and SMNVEV (reference sequence).

The chain uses TRBV7-9 and TRBJ2-1; 11 bases match TRBD1. The germline V gene encodes CDR1 SEHNR and CDR2 FQNEAQ (reference sequence). This CDR3 contains 16 residues. V was pared by 4 bases and J by 2 bases, with 4 bases of the junction left unmatched. This CDR3 is CASSYPGQGAYNEQFF. The CDR3, as DNA: TGTGCCAGCAGCTATCCGGGACAGGGGGCCTACAATGAGCAGTTCTTC.

The J gene is TRBJ2-1, the V gene TRBV27, with TRBD2 matching over 7 bases. With V trimmed by 1 base and J by 10 bases, 10 bases remained unmatched. This CDR3 has 15 amino acids. Germline CDR1 MNHEY, CDR2 SMNVEV (reference sequence). CDR3 nucleotides: TGTGCCAGCAGTTTATTCTTTTATACAGCGGGGGAGCAGTTCTTC. This gives the protein CASSLFFYTAGEQFF.

The genes are TRBV27 and TRBJ2-3; D might be TRBD1 or TRBD2, each matching 5 bases. The germline gives CDR1 MNHEY, CDR2 SMNVEV (reference sequence). CDR3 length: 18 amino acids. V was clipped by 3 bases and J by 7 bases, with 26 bases between them. The CDR3 nucleotides are TGTGCCAGCAGTTTTGGGGGAGTAACAGGCCAGTGGTGGAATACGCAGTATTTT. Its protein is CASSFGGVTGQWWNTQYF.

CDR3 bases: TGTGCCAGCAGGCGTGACCTGACAGAGGATACGCAGTATTTT. This codes for CASRRDLTEDTQYF. V is TRBV6-5 and J is TRBJ2-3; D is possibly TRBD1 (5 bases). V lost 6 bases and J 6 bases, leaving 16 bases between the germline ends. Germline loops: CDR1 MNHEY, CDR2 SVGAGI. This CDR3 comprises 14 residues.

The gene calls are TRBV28 and TRBJ1-2; no firm D call. The CDR3 has 13 amino acids. Germline V CDR1 and CDR2: MDHEN, SYDVKM. Trimming removed 6 bases at V and 8 bases at J, with 16 bases between. This CDR3 is CASSVKSPGGYTF. In DNA, the CDR3 is TGTGCCAGCAGCGTAAAGAGCCCGGGGGGCTACACCTTC.

The rearrangement joins TRBV10-3 to TRBJ2-5; possibly TRBD2 for D (5 bases). Trimming took 0 bases from V and 2 from J, leaving 22 bases between them. Per germline, CDR1 ENHRY and CDR2 SYGVKD. The CDR3 runs 19 residues. In nucleotides, the CDR3 is TGTGCCATCAGTGAGTCGATAGTAGACGGGAAGCCTTTTCAAGAGACCCAGTACTTC. As protein: CAISESIVDGKPFQETQYF.

The chain is built from TRBV12-3 or TRBV12-4 and TRBJ1-1; no clear D. V lost 2 bases and J 5 bases, leaving 9 bases between the germline ends. This CDR3 is 13 amino acids long. The DNA for the CDR3 is TGTGCCAGCAGTTTAATGGCGGGGACTGAAGCTTTCTTT. It codes for CASSLMAGTEAFF.

The chain carries TRBV5-1 and TRBJ1-1, with no clear D. CDR1 and CDR2 (germline): SGHRS, YFSETQ. V dropped 4 bases and J dropped 1 base, with 14 bases sitting between them. The length of the CDR3 is 15 residues. The CDR3, as DNA: TGCGCCAGCAGCCCATCCCAGAACAGGAACACTGAAGCTTTCTTT. This codes for CASSPSQNRNTEAFF.

This clone has a single count. The chain is built from TRBV5-6 and TRBJ1-5; 10 bases align to TRBD1. This CDR3 contains 16 residues. Germline CDR1 and CDR2: SGHDT and YYEEEE. V shed 0 bases, J shed 4 bases, and the junction held 4 bases outside the gene matches. The CDR3 loop reads CASSLGDRGWNQPQHF. CDR3 coding DNA: TGTGCCAGCAGCTTGGGGGACAGGGGTTGGAATCAGCCCCAGCATTTT.

The chain joins TRBV5-1 to TRBJ2-3; D possibly corresponds to TRBD1 (6 bases). V dropped 0 bases and J dropped 2 bases, with 13 bases sitting between them. This CDR3 spans 16 amino acids. The germline CDR1 and CDR2 sequences are SGHRS and YFSETQ. CDR3 loop: CASSLGPRGPTDTQYF. CDR3 DNA sequence: TGCGCCAGCAGCTTGGGACCCAGGGGTCCCACAGATACGCAGTATTTT.

The gene calls are TRBV18 and TRBJ1-3, with a weak D call TRBD1 (6 bases). The CDR3 consists of 15 residues. V lost 3 bases and J 7 bases, leaving 16 bases between the germline ends. CDR1 KGHSH and CDR2 LQKENI come from the germline V gene. The CDR3, as DNA: TGTGCCAGCTCACCTTATGGTACAGGGTTGAACACCATATATTTT. Its translation is CASSPYGTGLNTIYF. Complete variable domain (other parts from reference TRBV18 and TRBJ1-3): NAGVMQNPRHLVRRRGQEARLRCSPMKGHSHVYWYRQLPEEGLKFMVYLQKENIIDESGMPKERFSAEFPKEGPSILRIQQVVRGDSAAYFCASSPYGTGLNTIYFGEGSWLTVV.

The chain recombines TRBV21-1 with TRBJ1-4; TRBD1 is taken as the D call from the table, unchecked against the DNA. TRBV21-1 is a pseudogene segment. The CDR3 consists of 17 residues. This CDR3 is CASSTRTGGRKGEKLFF. The CDR3 DNA follows: TGTGCCAGCAGCACCCGGACAGGGGGCAGAAAGGGTGAAAAACTGTTTTTT.